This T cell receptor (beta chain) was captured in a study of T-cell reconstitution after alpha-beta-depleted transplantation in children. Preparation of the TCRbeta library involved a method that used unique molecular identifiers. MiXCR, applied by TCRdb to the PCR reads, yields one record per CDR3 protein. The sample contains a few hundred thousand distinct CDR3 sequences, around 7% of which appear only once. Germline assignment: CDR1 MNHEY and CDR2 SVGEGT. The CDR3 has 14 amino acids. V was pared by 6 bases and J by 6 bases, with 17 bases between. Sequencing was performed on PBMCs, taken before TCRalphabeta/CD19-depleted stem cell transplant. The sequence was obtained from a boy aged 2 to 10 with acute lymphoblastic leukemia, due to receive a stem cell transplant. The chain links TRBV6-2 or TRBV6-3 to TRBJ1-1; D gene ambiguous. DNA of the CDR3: TGTGCCAGCAGCCGCGATGAAGCATCTTCTGAAGCTTTCTTT. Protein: CASSRDEASSEAFF.